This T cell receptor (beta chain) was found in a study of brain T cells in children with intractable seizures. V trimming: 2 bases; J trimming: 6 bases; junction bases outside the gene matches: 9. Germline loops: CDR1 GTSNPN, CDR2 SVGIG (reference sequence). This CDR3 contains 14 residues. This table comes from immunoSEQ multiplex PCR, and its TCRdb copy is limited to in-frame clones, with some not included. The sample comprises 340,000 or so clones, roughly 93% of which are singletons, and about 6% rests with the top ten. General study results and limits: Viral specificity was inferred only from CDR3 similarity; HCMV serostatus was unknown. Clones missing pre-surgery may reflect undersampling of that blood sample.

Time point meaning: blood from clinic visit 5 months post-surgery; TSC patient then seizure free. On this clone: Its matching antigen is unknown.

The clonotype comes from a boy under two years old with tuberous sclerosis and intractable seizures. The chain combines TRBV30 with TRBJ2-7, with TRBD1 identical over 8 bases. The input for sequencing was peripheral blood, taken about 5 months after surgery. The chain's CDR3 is CAWSSGTGPPEQYF. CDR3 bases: TGTGCCTGGAGTTCCGGGACAGGCCCACCCGAGCAGTACTTC.